This is a list of T cell receptor beta chains from one sample in a study of shared clonotypes between healthy human individuals. Using immunoSEQ multiplex PCR, the repertoire was profiled, and TCRdb retains in-frame clones only, with some absent. The table lists around 2.1 million clones, 85% to 95% of them singletons, with 1.7% in the top ten. The material sequenced was naive CD8+ T cells from PBMCs. These receptors came from a man between 18 and 35 years old in good health. Some clones in this sample may be carry-over from other donors' samples. Both conserved end residues are part of each CDR3. D genes are given only for firm matches. Some rows mark clone size as missing; the rest say once, few, many or name a class of expanded clone.

V gene,clone size,D gene,J gene,CDR3 protein,CDR3 DNA
TRBV9,few,TRBD1,TRBJ1-1,CASSVGTGVLTEAFF,TGTGCCAGCAGCGTAGGGACAGGGGTGCTCACTGAAGCTTTCTTT
TRBV11-2,.,.,TRBJ1-1,CASSFQGTEAFF,TGTGCCAGCAGCTTCCAGGGGACTGAAGCTTTCTTT
TRBV10-3,.,.,TRBJ1-4,CAISELAGGSDEKLFF,TGTGCCATCAGTGAATTGGCGGGGGGCTCTGATGAAAAACTGTTTTTT
TRBV15,.,.,TRBJ2-1,CATSRSGRRGPYNEQFF,TGTGCCACCAGCAGGAGTGGGAGACGGGGCCCCTACAATGAGCAGTTCTTC
TRBV4-1,.,.,TRBJ1-2,CASSQEGGDHYGYTF,TGCGCCAGCAGCCAAGAGGGGGGGGACCACTATGGCTACACCTTC
TRBV6-6,.,TRBD2,TRBJ2-7,CASSYKLAGLNYEQYF,TGTGCCAGCAGTTATAAGCTAGCGGGCCTAAACTACGAGCAGTACTTC
TRBV11-2,.,.,TRBJ1-5,CASSLDRDQPQHF,TGTGCCAGCAGCTTAGATAGGGATCAGCCCCAGCATTTT
TRBV11-2,.,TRBD2,TRBJ2-7,CASSLGARGAFLAQYF,TGTGCCAGCAGCTTAGGGGCGCGGGGGGCGTTTCTGGCGCAGTACTTC
TRBV27,.,.,TRBJ2-1,CASSLLGSGNEQFF,TGTGCCAGCAGTTTATTGGGGTCCGGCAATGAGCAGTTCTTC
TRBV28,.,.,TRBJ2-7,CASSTPGSSYEQYF,TGTGCCAGCAGTACCCCAGGGAGCTCCTACGAGCAGTACTTC
TRBV6-6,.,.,TRBJ1-3,CASSFAFYWAIYF,TGTGCCAGCAGTTTCGCTTTTTATTGGGCCATATATTTT
TRBV6-1,.,TRBD2,TRBJ2-1,CASSEGTSGYNEQFF,TGTGCCAGCAGTGAAGGGACTAGCGGTTACAATGAGCAGTTCTTC
TRBV11-2,.,.,TRBJ2-1,CASSRGLYNEQFF,TGTGCCAGCAGCCGCGGGTTGTACAATGAGCAGTTCTTC
TRBV6-5,.,.,TRBJ2-3,CASSYSLGNTDTQYF,TGTGCCAGCAGTTACTCGCTCGGCAACACAGATACGCAGTATTTT
TRBV6-5,.,.,TRBJ1-1,CASRFLGYTEAFF,TGTGCCAGCAGGTTCTTGGGGTACACTGAAGCTTTCTTT
TRBV5-1,few,.,TRBJ1-1,CASSLVGSEAFF,TGCGCCAGCAGCTTGGTGGGGTCTGAAGCTTTCTTT
TRBV9,once,.,TRBJ2-7,CASSAGPPYEQYF,TGTGCCAGCAGCGCCGGCCCCCCCTACGAGCAGTACTTC
TRBV15,.,TRBD1,TRBJ2-2,CATSRGQGGGELFF,TGTGCCACCAGCAGAGGACAGGGGGGCGGGGAGCTGTTTTTT
TRBV28,once,TRBD1,TRBJ1-2,CASSQQAGTVNYGYTF,TGTGCCAGCAGCCAACAAGCCGGGACAGTAAACTATGGCTACACCTTC
TRBV7-9,.,.,TRBJ1-1,CASSAGTVEAFF,TGTGCCAGCAGCGCCGGGACGGTTGAAGCTTTCTTT
TRBV2,.,.,TRBJ2-7,CASTDRVPGSYEQYF,TGTGCCAGCACCGATCGGGTTCCAGGCTCCTACGAGCAGTACTTC
TRBV2,.,.,TRBJ2-3,CASSEAEGSGFSTDTQYF,TGTGCCAGCAGTGAAGCCGAGGGGAGCGGTTTCAGCACAGATACGCAGTATTTT
TRBV14,.,.,TRBJ1-2,CASSLRVGYGYTF,TGTGCCAGCAGCCTCAGGGTGGGCTATGGCTACACCTTC
TRBV7-8,.,.,TRBJ2-7,CASSSTGYEQYF,TGTGCCAGCAGCTCGACTGGATACGAGCAGTACTTC
TRBV27,.,.,TRBJ1-4,CASRRFGQYEKLFF,TGTGCCAGTAGACGTTTCGGACAGTATGAAAAACTGTTTTTT
TRBV10-2,.,.,TRBJ2-1,CASSVGLAGYNEQFF,TGCGCCAGCAGTGTAGGCCTAGCAGGATACAATGAGCAGTTCTTC
TRBV27,.,.,TRBJ2-1,CASRPGRDNEQFF,TGTGCCAGCAGACCCGGGAGAGACAATGAGCAGTTCTTC
TRBV9,once,TRBD1,TRBJ1-3,CASSGARDRRNTIYF,TGTGCCAGCAGCGGAGCCCGGGACAGGAGAAACACCATATATTTT
TRBV19,.,TRBD1,TRBJ1-2,CASIPKRGYLAGGRHGYTF,TGTGCCAGTATTCCCAAGAGAGGATATCTGGCAGGGGGTAGGCATGGCTACACCTTC
TRBV4-3,.,.,TRBJ1-2,CASSQDRRGFYGYTF,TGCGCCAGCAGCCAAGATCGGCGAGGGTTCTATGGCTACACCTTC
TRBV4-1,.,.,TRBJ2-3,CASSPHPPVPRKDTQYF,TGCGCCAGCAGCCCCCACCCCCCGGTCCCCCGGAAAGATACGCAGTATTTT
TRBV2,.,TRBD1,TRBJ1-2,CASGDRGPYGYTF,TGTGCCAGCGGCGACAGGGGTCCCTATGGCTACACCTTC
TRBV5-1,.,TRBD1,TRBJ2-2,CASSSVDRAGELFF,TGCGCCAGCAGCTCCGTGGACAGGGCCGGGGAGCTGTTTTTT
TRBV2,.,TRBD2,TRBJ2-7,CASSRSASGSRYEQYF,TGTGCCAGCAGTAGGTCGGCTAGCGGGAGTAGGTACGAGCAGTACTTC
TRBV4-1,.,TRBD1,TRBJ2-2,CASSQPGGRDTGELFF,TGCGCCAGCAGCCAACCAGGGGGCCGAGACACCGGGGAGCTGTTTTTT
TRBV4-1,once,.,TRBJ2-1,CASSQPIAGGGGEQFF,TGCGCCAGCAGCCAACCGATAGCGGGTGGAGGGGGAGAGCAGTTCTTC
TRBV6-5,.,.,TRBJ2-7,CASSYSSGHHAYEQYF,TGTGCCAGCAGTTACTCGTCGGGACACCATGCCTACGAGCAGTACTTC
TRBV19,once,.,TRBJ1-5,CASSRTPDLNQPQHF,TGTGCCAGTAGTAGGACGCCGGACCTTAATCAGCCCCAGCATTTT
TRBV27,.,.,TRBJ2-2,CASSQYRGGTGELFF,TGTGCCAGCAGCCAGTACAGGGGAGGCACCGGGGAGCTGTTTTTT
TRBV29-1,once,.,TRBJ2-7,CSVMPRASSYEQYF,TGCAGCGTGATGCCCAGGGCATCCTCCTACGAGCAGTACTTC
TRBV29-1,.,TRBD2,TRBJ2-7,CSVDGGGPREQYF,TGCAGCGTTGACGGGGGAGGGCCGCGGGAGCAGTACTTC
TRBV6-5,.,.,TRBJ1-3,CASSSLQGSGNTIYF,TGTGCCAGCAGTTCCCTGCAGGGGTCTGGAAACACCATATATTTT
TRBV19,.,.,TRBJ1-1,CASSKPEMNTEAFF,TGTGCCAGTAGTAAGCCGGAGATGAACACTGAAGCTTTCTTT
TRBV28,.,.,TRBJ2-2,CASRPTVPGELFF,TGTGCCAGCAGACCGACGGTCCCCGGGGAGCTGTTTTTT
TRBV6-5,.,.,TRBJ1-2,CASSYSDSPDGYTF,TGTGCCAGCAGTTACTCGGACAGCCCCGATGGCTACACCTTC
TRBV7-9,.,TRBD2,TRBJ2-3,CASSHGGEGSGTDTQYF,TGTGCCAGCAGCCACGGCGGGGAGGGTAGCGGCACAGATACGCAGTATTTT
TRBV7-8,few,TRBD2,TRBJ2-1,CASSPRLAGAFYNEQFF,TGTGCCAGCAGCCCTCGACTAGCGGGAGCATTCTACAATGAGCAGTTCTTC
TRBV9,.,.,TRBJ1-1,CASSVGEGLRAFF,TGTGCCAGCAGCGTAGGGGAGGGATTGAGAGCTTTCTTT
TRBV6-5,few,.,TRBJ2-7,CASSYQEQTYEQYF,TGTGCCAGCAGTTATCAAGAACAGACCTACGAGCAGTACTTC
TRBV6-6,.,.,TRBJ2-3,CATQLSWASTDTQYF,TGTGCCACCCAGTTGAGTTGGGCTAGCACAGATACGCAGTATTTT
TRBV28,.,TRBD1,TRBJ2-7,CASSSQNRQGSFYEQYF,TGTGCCAGCAGTTCCCAGAACAGACAGGGGTCATTTTACGAGCAGTACTTC
TRBV5-1,.,.,TRBJ2-7,CASSLDWGTYEQYF,TGCGCCAGCAGCTTGGACTGGGGGACCTACGAGCAGTACTTC
TRBV5-6,.,TRBD1,TRBJ2-7,CASSFEQGVVYEQYF,TGTGCCAGCAGCTTCGAACAGGGGGTGGTTTACGAGCAGTACTTC
TRBV7-5,.,.,TRBJ2-4,CARSLVYPGGVAKNIQYF,TGTGCCAGAAGCTTGGTATACCCAGGGGGTGTTGCCAAAAACATTCAGTACTTC
TRBV2,.,TRBD1,TRBJ2-7,CASSTKTGTGVTYEQYF,TGTGCCAGCAGCACAAAAACCGGGACAGGGGTGACCTACGAGCAGTACTTC